Below, one T cell receptor beta chain is given with its context. The CDR3 is made up of 15 amino acids. From germline, CDR1 is SGHTA and CDR2 FQGNSA. Trimming pared 7 bases from V and 4 bases from J, leaving 17 bases between. The data were taken from a study of blood T cell repertoires in COVID-19. As for the study in general: The analysed material was cDNA or gDNA that came from T cells, B-cell-depleted T cells, or PBMCs.

Method: immunoSEQ multiplex PCR; TCRdb's copy keeps in-frame clones and lacks some. The sample contains hundreds of thousands of clones, 85% to 90% of which appear only once. The V and J genes are TRBV7-2 and TRBJ2-1; D possibly corresponds to TRBD2 (5 bases). This receptor was taken from a man in his thirties or forties who had recovered from COVID-19. The material sequenced was PBMCs or T cells enriched from blood (not recorded which). CDR3 nucleotides: TGTGCCAGCAAGGGAGCAAGTTTGGTTTACAATGAGCAGTTCTTC. Translation: CASKGASLVYNEQFF.